Shown below are 24 T cell receptor beta chains from a single sample sequenced in a study of T cells after yellow fever vaccination (dated by TCRdb to about 2019). Library generation was performed with 5' RACE. The run used an Illumina HiSeq 2500. The public reads were quality trimmed at Q25 with fastp and then assembled into clones with MiXCR by TCRdb, keeping productive beta chains. Entries are consolidated by CDR3 protein sequence, retaining the most common genes and DNA. Across this sample there are about 400,000 distinct CDR3 sequences, with 11% seen only once. Clones ranked in the top ten supply roughly 18% of the sample. According to the study, the label for this sample's treatment or condition signals: live attenuated yellow fever vaccine strain. This sample comprised PBMCs, obtained on the day of the first yellow fever vaccination. These receptors all come from a man between 18 and 35 years old who received the YFV17D yellow fever vaccine.

In this sample, this clonotype turned up a few times. The CDR3 DNA reads as TGCGCCAGCAGCTTGGGGACAGGGGGCGGAGAGACCCAGTACTTC. Amino acids: CASSLGTGGGETQYF. V gene TRBV5-1 combines with J gene TRBJ2-5; 11 nucleotides agree with TRBD1. The CDR3 runs 15 residues. Trimming cost V 0 bases and J 4 bases; bases outside gene matches: 2. Germline CDR1 is SGHRS and CDR2 is YFSETQ.

V gene TRBV6-2 or TRBV6-3 combines with J gene TRBJ2-5; 12 bases are shared with TRBD2. J was trimmed by 1 base and V by 4 bases; bases with no gene match: 10. The CDR3 contains 18 residues. The V gene's germline CDR1 is MNHEY and CDR2 SVGEGT. CDR3 DNA sequence: TGTGCCAGCAGTTCTCACACGGGACTAGCGGGTCTCCAAGAGACCCAGTACTTC. Translating gives CASSSHTGLAGLQETQYF.

This clonotype was seen a few times. V usage is TRBV9 and J usage is TRBJ2-3; no definite D call. The CDR3 extends over 13 amino acids. V lost 3 bases, J lost 8 bases, and 13 bases lay in between. Germline assignment: CDR1 SGDLS and CDR2 YYNGEE. The CDR3 DNA reads as TGTGCCAGCAGCGCAGAGCCTTCGGGTACGCAGTATTTT. It is translated as CASSAEPSGTQYF. The complete variable domain, with remaining parts taken from reference TRBV9 and TRBJ2-3, reads DSGVTQTPKHLITATGQRVTLRCSPRSGDLSVYWYQQSLDQGLQFLIQYYNGEERAKGNILERFSAQQFPDLHSELNLSSLELGDSALYFCASSAEPSGTQYFGPGTRLTVL.

The V and J genes are TRBV28 and TRBJ1-2, with TRBD1 as a possible D gene (5 bases). In germline, CDR1 is MDHEN, CDR2 SYDVKM. The V end was cut by 9 bases, the J end by 3 bases, with 11 bases between. CDR3 length: 12 residues. The CDR3 region is CASTGRDYGYTF. The DNA of the CDR3 is TGTGCCAGTACGGGACGTGACTATGGCTACACCTTC.

The gene calls are TRBV6-2 or TRBV6-3 and TRBJ2-3; 11 nucleotides line up with TRBD2. Germline values: CDR1 MNHEY, CDR2 SVGEGT. After removal of 6 bases from V and 5 bases from J, the junction contained 13 bases not matched to a gene. The CDR3 consists of 17 residues. In DNA, the CDR3 is TGTGCCAGCAGCCTCCAATCTACTAGCGGGGGCCAAGATACGCAGTATTTT. It yields the protein CASSLQSTSGGQDTQYF.

This clonotype was seen a handful of times. This chain joins TRBV5-1 and TRBJ2-5; 9 positions match TRBD2. There are 15 residues in the CDR3. V trimming: 5 bases; J trimming: 1 base; junction bases outside the gene matches: 6. CDR1 is SGHRS, CDR2 YFSETQ, per germline. The CDR3 bases are TGCGCCAGCAGTTCTAGCGGGACCTTCCAAGAGACCCAGTACTTC. As protein: CASSSSGTFQETQYF.

This sequence joins TRBV29-1 and TRBJ2-3; tentative D call: TRBD1 (5 bases). The germline CDR1 and CDR2 sequences are SQVTM and ANQGSEA. The CDR3 is 13 residues long. The germline V and J ends were trimmed by 5 bases and 6 bases, with 15 bases remaining between them. The CDR3 sequence: CSVSGRAVDTQYF. The CDR3 coding sequence is TGCAGCGTTTCCGGCAGGGCGGTGGATACGCAGTATTTT.

This clonotype was seen a handful of times. This rearrangement joins TRBV15 to TRBJ2-5; tentative D call: TRBD2 (6 bases). Trimming shortened V by 4 bases and J by 6 bases, and 15 bases separated the two germline ends. The germline V gene encodes CDR1 LNHNV and CDR2 YYDKDF (reference sequence). The CDR3 loop spans 14 amino acids. CDR3 in amino acids: CATSIARRGKTQYF. The CDR3, as DNA: TGTGCCACCAGCATAGCCAGGAGGGGCAAGACCCAGTACTTC.

This clonotype showed up just a few times. The gene calls are TRBV12-3 or TRBV12-4 and TRBJ2-7, with D maybe TRBD2 (6 bases). V was trimmed by 0 bases and J by 5 bases, leaving 26 bases between them. The CDR3 totals 19 residues. The CDR3 here is CASSLAFGVGGGTVHEQYF. The CDR3 DNA reads TGTGCCAGCAGTTTAGCGTTCGGCGTGGGAGGCGGGACGGTCCACGAGCAGTACTTC.

The J gene is TRBJ2-4, the V gene TRBV4-2; 8 positions agree with TRBD2. Unmatched junction bases numbered 8, after V lost 3 bases and J lost 1 base. The CDR3 covers 17 residues. CDR1 is LGHNA and CDR2 is YNFKEQ in the germline V gene. The DNA for the CDR3 is TGTGCCAGCAGCCAGTTACTAGCGGAACGGGCCAAAAACATTCAGTACTTC. The encoded protein is CASSQLLAERAKNIQYF.

With regard to this clonotype: One end of the junction varies from germline; a read error may be responsible. The chain combines TRBV5-4 with TRBJ2-2; D possibly corresponds to TRBD1 (6 bases). CDR1 is SGHNT, CDR2 YYREEE, per germline (reference sequence). The CDR3 runs 13 residues. CDR3 coding DNA: TGTGCCGGCAGCACGAACAGGGTCGGGGAGCTGTTTTTT. It yields the protein CAGSTNRVGELFF.

This clonotype was counted ten times or more. The rearrangement links TRBV12-3 or TRBV12-4 to TRBJ2-2; D is unresolved. CDR3 length: 14 residues. Trimming removed 6 bases at V and 1 base at J, with 9 bases between. Here the CDR3 reads CASSPSVNTGELFF. The CDR3 coding sequence is TGTGCCAGCAGCCCCTCAGTGAACACCGGGGAGCTGTTTTTT.

The V and J genes are TRBV4-1 and TRBJ2-4, with 7 bases identical to TRBD1. V was clipped by 3 bases and J by 0 bases; unmatched bases: 11. CDR3 length: 18 amino acids. CDR1 and CDR2 from the germline V gene are MGHRA and YSYEKL. The CDR3 loop is CASSQPEGAGVAKNIQYF. CDR3 nucleotides: TGCGCCAGCAGCCAGCCTGAGGGGGCTGGAGTAGCCAAAAACATTCAGTACTTC.

This clonotype turned up a few times. This chain links TRBV7-2 with TRBJ2-1; TRBD1 or TRBD2 may be the D gene (5 bases each). Germline loops: CDR1 SGHTA, CDR2 FQGNSA. V was trimmed by 0 bases and J by 0 bases, leaving 12 bases between them. This CDR3 is 17 amino acids long. The CDR3 here is CASSLAPGRSSYNEQFF. The DNA of the CDR3 is TGTGCCAGCAGCTTAGCGCCGGGACGGAGCTCCTACAATGAGCAGTTCTTC.

This clonotype has just a few counts. The J gene is TRBJ2-5, the V gene TRBV3-1; 7 bases map to TRBD2. The CDR3 length is 15 residues. CDR1 is LGHDT, CDR2 YNNKEL, per germline (reference sequence). The ends lost 1 base at V and 2 bases at J; junction bases unmatched: 4. CDR3 bases: TGTGCCAGCAGCCAAGCTCTGGGGGGGCAAGAGACCCAGTACTTC. This translates into CASSQALGGQETQYF.

J is TRBJ1-1 and V is TRBV7-2; D unclear. The V and J ends lost 4 bases and 2 bases respectively, with 11 bases between them. CDR1 is SGHTA, CDR2 FQGNSA, per germline. The CDR3 runs to 14 residues. The CDR3 DNA reads as TGTGCCAGCAGCTCGTTTCTAGTCAACACTGAAGCTTTCTTT. Translated, it gives CASSSFLVNTEAFF.

This clonotype was seen just once. V gene TRBV4-2 combines with J gene TRBJ1-4, with 11 bases fitting TRBD1. The CDR3 covers 16 residues. V gave up 3 bases and J gave up 0 bases; unmatched junction bases: 0. The germline gives CDR1 LGHNA, CDR2 YNFKEQ. The CDR3 is CASSQGQGATNEKLFF. The CDR3 DNA reads as TGTGCCAGCAGCCAGGGACAGGGGGCAACTAATGAAAAACTGTTTTTT.

This clonotype was observed many times. The chain uses TRBV6-5 and TRBJ2-5; D unclear. The V end lost 6 bases, the J end lost 5 bases, and 7 bases lay between the germline ends. Looked up from germline, CDR1 is MNHEY and CDR2 is SVGAGI. This CDR3 has 11 amino acids. CDR3 nucleotide sequence: TGTGCCAGCAGCCGAAGGGAGACCCAGTACTTC. This gives the protein CASSRRETQYF.

This clonotype was detected ten times or more. CDR3 nucleotide sequence: TGCGCCAGCAGCCAAGTAGGGCTAGCTGAAGCTTTCTTT. Translated, it gives CASSQVGLAEAFF. V and J are TRBV4-1 and TRBJ1-1, with D uncertain. Germline values: CDR1 MGHRA, CDR2 YSYEKL. Trimming stripped 1 base from V and 6 bases from J, with 9 bases between. The CDR3 loop spans 13 amino acids.

This chain connects TRBV27 to TRBJ2-3; maybe TRBD2 (6 bases). This CDR3 is 17 amino acids long. Germline V CDR1 and CDR2: MNHEY, SMNVEV (reference sequence). Trimming shortened V by 0 bases and J by 7 bases, and 20 bases separated the two germline ends. In DNA form, the CDR3 reads TGTGCCAGCAGTTTATCAACCAACCGCTTTGCGGGGAATACGCAGTATTTT. Translated: CASSLSTNRFAGNTQYF.

The chain is built from TRBV5-1 and TRBJ2-1; no clear D. In germline, CDR1 is SGHRS, CDR2 YFSETQ. The CDR3 totals 14 residues. V was pared by 1 base and J by 7 bases, with 12 bases between. The CDR3 DNA sequence: TGCGCCAGCAGCTTGTCTGTGGGTTGGAATGAGCAGTTCTTC. It codes for CASSLSVGWNEQFF.

The chain has TRBV19 and TRBJ1-1; D not resolved. CDR1 is LNHDA and CDR2 is SQIVND in the germline V gene (reference sequence). The CDR3 sequence is 13 residues long. Deletions cut 3 bases from V and 3 bases from J, with 8 bases between. The CDR3 is CASSINSDTEAFF. The CDR3 DNA sequence: TGTGCCAGTAGTATTAATTCAGACACTGAAGCTTTCTTT.

This clonotype was observed a handful of times. J is TRBJ1-2 and V is TRBV29-1; D gene ambiguous. Germline CDR1 and CDR2: SQVTM and ANQGSEA. This CDR3 contains 11 residues. Deletions cut 5 bases from V and 5 bases from J, with 9 bases between. CDR3: CSVSDGYGYTF. The DNA for the CDR3 is TGCAGCGTTTCCGACGGATATGGCTACACCTTC.

This rearrangement joins TRBV18 to TRBJ1-2; tentatively, D is TRBD1 (6 bases). The CDR3 extends over 16 amino acids. CDR1 KGHSH and CDR2 LQKENI come from the germline V gene. V shed 3 bases and J shed 1 base, with 15 bases lying between them. CDR3 region: CASSPLDSTYNYGYTF. The CDR3 coding sequence is TGTGCCAGCTCACCTTTGGACAGTACCTATAACTATGGCTACACCTTC. The full variable domain, its missing parts supplied by reference TRBV18 and TRBJ1-2, is NAGVMQNPRHLVRRRGQEARLRCSPMKGHSHVYWYRQLPEEGLKFMVYLQKENIIDESGMPKERFSAEFPKEGPSILRIQQVVRGDSAAYFCASSPLDSTYNYGYTFGSGTRLTVV.